A single sample is the source of the 14 T cell receptor beta chains below, sequenced in a study of blood T cell repertoires in COVID-19. Profiled with immunoSEQ multiplex PCR; TCRdb holds only in-frame clones, not every one. The sample records 250,000 to 350,000 clones, around 89% being singletons. The sample consisted of PBMCs or T cells enriched from blood (not recorded which). All receptors come from a woman in her 50s who had recovered from COVID-19.

This clone was seen more than once but under ten times. The chain is built from TRBV9 and TRBJ1-2, with TRBD1 identical over 9 bases. V lost 4 bases to trimming and J lost 2 bases; unmatched junction nucleotides: 9. CDR3 length: 16 residues. The germline CDR1 and CDR2 sequences are SGDLS and YYNGEE. CDR3 in amino acids: CASSKGTGLGNYGYTF. The CDR3 DNA follows: TGTGCCAGCAGCAAGGGGACAGGGCTGGGCAACTATGGCTACACCTTC.

The V call is TRBV12-5, the J call TRBJ1-5; possible D gene TRBD1, 6 bases. The CDR3 has 19 residues. Trimming took 0 bases from V and 9 from J, leaving 27 bases between them. The germline CDR1 and CDR2 sequences are LGHNT and FRNRAP. The CDR3 sequence is CASGLVSAQRQDMNWPQHF. CDR3 sequence (DNA): TGTGCTAGTGGTTTGGTGTCGGCCCAGCGACAGGATATGAACTGGCCCCAGCATTTT.

The chain employs TRBV19 and TRBJ2-3; 9 bases fit TRBD2. The J segment lost 2 bases and the V segment lost 4 bases, leaving 7 bases of the junction unmatched. Germline V lookup: CDR1 LNHDA, CDR2 SQIVND (reference sequence). This CDR3 is built from 16 residues. The CDR3 DNA follows: TGTGCCAGTAGTACTTCTAGCGGGACCCTCACAGATACGCAGTATTTT. Encoded protein: CASSTSSGTLTDTQYF.

The V call is TRBV4-3, the J call TRBJ1-3, with TRBD1 matching over 8 bases. CDR3 length equals 16 residues. V shed 2 bases, J shed 0 bases, and the junction held 3 bases outside the gene matches. Germline loops: CDR1 LGHNA, CDR2 YSLEER. CDR3 sequence: CASSQTGGISGNTIYF. CDR3 DNA: TGCGCCAGCAGCCAAACAGGGGGGATCTCTGGAAACACCATATATTTT.

This clone was counted between two and nine times. The chain couples TRBV11-2 to TRBJ1-1, with D possibly being TRBD1 (5 bases). V was shortened by 2 bases and J by 1 base, with 8 bases between the two germline ends. In germline, CDR1 is SGHAT, CDR2 FQNNGV. The CDR3 is 14 residues long. CDR3 sequence reads: CASSLNQGNTEAFF. The CDR3 DNA reads TGTGCCAGCAGCTTAAATCAGGGGAACACTGAAGCTTTCTTT.

This sequence joins TRBV10-3 and TRBJ2-1, with TRBD2 matching over 9 bases. Trimming removed 2 bases from V and 10 bases from J; junction bases left unmatched: 6. Per germline, CDR1 ENHRY and CDR2 SYGVKD. The CDR3 runs 14 residues. The CDR3 DNA reads TGTGCCATCAGTGAGGGACTAGCGCGGAAAGAGCAGTTCTTC. This codes for CAISEGLARKEQFF.

This clone was observed a single time. V is TRBV4-1 and J is TRBJ2-2; D not resolved. From germline, CDR1 is MGHRA and CDR2 YSYEKL. This CDR3 has 15 residues. The V and J ends lost 0 bases and 3 bases respectively, with 8 bases between them. Here the CDR3 DNA reads TGCGCCAGCAGCCAAGATCTAGGCGACACCGGGGAGCTGTTTTTT. Amino acid sequence: CASSQDLGDTGELFF.

This clone has a single count. This chain joins TRBV10-2 and TRBJ1-2, with D possibly matching TRBD1 (6 bases). The CDR3 length is 11 residues. Germline V gene data show CDR1 as WSHSY and CDR2 as SAAADI. Trimming pared 11 bases from V and 7 bases from J, leaving 14 bases between. CDR3 amino acids: CAVHRDGGYTF. The DNA of the CDR3 is TGCGCCGTCCACAGGGATGGTGGCTACACCTTC.

This clone was seen only a few times. The chain couples TRBV4-3 to TRBJ2-7; 9 nucleotides match TRBD1. The V segment lost 0 bases and the J segment 6 bases; nucleotides outside the gene matches: 9. CDR3 size: 16 residues. CDR1 and CDR2 from the germline V gene are LGHNA and YSLEER. Here the CDR3 DNA reads TGCGCCAGCAGCCAAGACCGGGACAGGGTAGTCTCCGAGCAGTACTTC. Amino acids: CASSQDRDRVVSEQYF.

The chain has TRBV30 and TRBJ1-6; a possible D gene is TRBD1 (5 bases). The V and J ends lost 0 bases and 4 bases respectively, with 7 bases between them. Germline CDR1 reads GTSNPN; CDR2 reads SVGIG (reference sequence). This CDR3 contains 14 residues. The CDR3 coding sequence is TGTGCCTGGAGTGTAACAGGATATAATTCACCCCTCCACTTT. Protein sequence: CAWSVTGYNSPLHF.

The chain employs TRBV7-2 and TRBJ2-3; TRBD2 matches at 7 bases. The CDR3 totals 17 residues. Germline CDR1 and CDR2: SGHTA and FQGNSA. After removal of 1 base from V and 2 bases from J, the junction contained 9 bases not matched to a gene. CDR3 region: CASSLEGLAAYTDTQYF. For the CDR3, the DNA is TGTGCCAGCAGCTTAGAGGGGCTAGCGGCCTACACAGATACGCAGTATTTT.

V gene TRBV14 combines with J gene TRBJ2-7, with 13 bases identical to TRBD2. Germline V gene lookup returns CDR1 SGHDN and CDR2 FVKESK. V trimming: 4 bases; J trimming: 1 base; junction bases outside the gene matches: 1. The CDR3 length is 15 residues. CDR3 nucleotides: TGTGCCAGCAGCCCACTAGCGGGAGGGTCCTACGAGCAGTACTTC. This translates into CASSPLAGGSYEQYF. Combining the CDR3 with reference TRBV14 and TRBJ2-7 gives the whole variable domain EAGVTQFPSHSVIEKGQTVTLRCDPISGHDNLYWYRRVMGKEIKFLLHFVKESKQDESGMPNNRFLAERTGGTYSTLKVQPAELEDSGVYFCASSPLAGGSYEQYFGPGTRLTVT.

The chain uses TRBV19 and TRBJ1-5; 11 bases align to TRBD1. This CDR3 region has 16 residues. The V and J ends lost 4 bases and 7 bases, in that order; junction bases with no gene match: 9. The germline gives CDR1 LNHDA, CDR2 SQIVND (reference sequence). The CDR3 here is CASSSWTGGSKQPQHF. CDR3 in DNA: TGTGCCAGTAGTAGCTGGACAGGGGGCTCTAAACAGCCCCAGCATTTT.

The chain uses TRBV6-5 and TRBJ1-3, with unresolved D. The germline V gene has CDR1 MNHEY and CDR2 SVGAGI. V was clipped by 0 bases and J by 3 bases, with 3 bases between them. This CDR3 comprises 13 residues. The CDR3 is CASSYSLGNTIYF. Written as DNA, the CDR3 is TGTGCCAGCAGTTACTCTCTTGGAAACACCATATATTTT.